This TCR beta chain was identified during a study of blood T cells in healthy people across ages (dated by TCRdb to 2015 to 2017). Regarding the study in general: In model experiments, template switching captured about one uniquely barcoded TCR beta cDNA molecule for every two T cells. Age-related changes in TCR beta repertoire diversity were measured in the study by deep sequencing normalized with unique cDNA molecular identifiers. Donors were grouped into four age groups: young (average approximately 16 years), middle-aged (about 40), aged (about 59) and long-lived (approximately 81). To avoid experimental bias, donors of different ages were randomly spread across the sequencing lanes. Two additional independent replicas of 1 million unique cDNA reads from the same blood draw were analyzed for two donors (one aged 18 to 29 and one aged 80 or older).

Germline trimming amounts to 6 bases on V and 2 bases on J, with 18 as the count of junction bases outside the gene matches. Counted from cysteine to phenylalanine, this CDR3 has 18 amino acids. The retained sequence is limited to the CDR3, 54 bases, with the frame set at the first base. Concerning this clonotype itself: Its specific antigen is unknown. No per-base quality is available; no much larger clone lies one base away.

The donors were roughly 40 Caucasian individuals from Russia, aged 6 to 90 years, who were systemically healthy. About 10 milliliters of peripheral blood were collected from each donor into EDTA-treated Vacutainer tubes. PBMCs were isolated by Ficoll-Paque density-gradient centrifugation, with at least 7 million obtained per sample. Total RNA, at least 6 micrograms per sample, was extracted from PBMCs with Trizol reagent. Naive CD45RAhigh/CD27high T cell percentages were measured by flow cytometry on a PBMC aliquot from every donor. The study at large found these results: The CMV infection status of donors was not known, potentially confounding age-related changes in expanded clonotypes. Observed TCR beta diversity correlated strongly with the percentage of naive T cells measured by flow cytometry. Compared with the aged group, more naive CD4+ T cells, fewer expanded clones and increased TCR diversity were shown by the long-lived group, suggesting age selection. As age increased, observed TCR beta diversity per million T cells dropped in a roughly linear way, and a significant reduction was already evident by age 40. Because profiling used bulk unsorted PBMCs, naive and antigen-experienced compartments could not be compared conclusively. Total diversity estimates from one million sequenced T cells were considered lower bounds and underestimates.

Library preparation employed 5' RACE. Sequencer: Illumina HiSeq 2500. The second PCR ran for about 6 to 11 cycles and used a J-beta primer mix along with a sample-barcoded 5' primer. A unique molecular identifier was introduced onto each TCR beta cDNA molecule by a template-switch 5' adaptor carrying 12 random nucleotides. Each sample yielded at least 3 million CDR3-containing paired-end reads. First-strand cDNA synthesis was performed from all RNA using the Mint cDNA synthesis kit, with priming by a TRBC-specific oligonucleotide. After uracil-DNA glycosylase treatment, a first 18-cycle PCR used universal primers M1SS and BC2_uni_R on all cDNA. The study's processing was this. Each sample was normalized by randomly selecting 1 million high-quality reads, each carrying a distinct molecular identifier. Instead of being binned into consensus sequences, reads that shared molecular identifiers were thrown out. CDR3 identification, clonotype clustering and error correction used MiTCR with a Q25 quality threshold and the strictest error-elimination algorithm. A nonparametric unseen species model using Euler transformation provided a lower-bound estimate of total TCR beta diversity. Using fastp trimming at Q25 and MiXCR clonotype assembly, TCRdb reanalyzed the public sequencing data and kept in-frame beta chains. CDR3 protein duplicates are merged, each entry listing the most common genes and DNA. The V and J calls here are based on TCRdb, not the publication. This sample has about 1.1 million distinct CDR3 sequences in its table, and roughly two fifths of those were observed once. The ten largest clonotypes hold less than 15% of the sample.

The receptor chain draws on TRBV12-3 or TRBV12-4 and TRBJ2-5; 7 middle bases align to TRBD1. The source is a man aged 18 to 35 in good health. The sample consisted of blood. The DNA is TGTGCCAGCAGCCCCAGGGGACAGCTAGTTTATGGACAAGAGACCCAGTACTTC. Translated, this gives CASSPRGQLVYGQETQYF.